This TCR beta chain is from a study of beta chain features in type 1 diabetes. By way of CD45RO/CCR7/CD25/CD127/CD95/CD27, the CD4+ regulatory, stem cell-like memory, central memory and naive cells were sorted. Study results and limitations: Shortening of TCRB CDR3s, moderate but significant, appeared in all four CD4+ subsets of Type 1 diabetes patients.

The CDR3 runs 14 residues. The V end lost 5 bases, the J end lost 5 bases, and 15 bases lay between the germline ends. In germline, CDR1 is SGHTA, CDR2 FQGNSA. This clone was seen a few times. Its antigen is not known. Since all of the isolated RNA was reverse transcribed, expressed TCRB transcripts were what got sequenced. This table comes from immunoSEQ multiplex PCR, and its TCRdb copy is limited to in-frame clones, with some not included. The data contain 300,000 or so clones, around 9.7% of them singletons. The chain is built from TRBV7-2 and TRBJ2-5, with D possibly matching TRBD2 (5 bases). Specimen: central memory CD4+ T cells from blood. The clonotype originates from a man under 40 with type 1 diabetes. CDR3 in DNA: TGTGCCAGCAGCCCAAGGTCCAGGAGGGAGACCCAGTACTTC. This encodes CASSPRSRRETQYF.